Detailed here is one T cell receptor (beta chain). These data are taken from a study of cytomegalovirus exposure and HLA in healthy donors. It was with 60 Vbeta and 13 Jbeta primers that the PCR ran. Sequenced by immunoSEQ multiplex PCR; TCRdb stores in-frame clones only, minus some. This sample's clone table lists about 72,000 clones. Germline V gives CDR1 GTSNPN, CDR2 SVGIG (reference sequence). This CDR3 contains 14 residues. Trimming removed 2 bases at V and 0 bases at J, with 11 bases between. V is TRBV30 and J is TRBJ2-7; D gene ambiguous. The clonotype comes from a man in his forties in good health and CMV-seronegative. Sequencing was carried out using PBMCs. Here the CDR3 reads CAWSSYSLSYEQYF. In DNA, the CDR3 is TGTGCCTGGAGTTCCTACTCCCTCTCCTACGAGCAGTACTTC.